The 23 T cell receptor beta chains presented below share a single source sample, sequenced in a study of T cells in Graves' hyperthyroidism and ophthalmopathy. RNA transcripts gave rise to amplified TCR beta CDR3 regions. The TCR CDR3 first-round RT-PCR relied on the HTBI primer set. Via MiXCR, TCRdb re-called the multiplex PCR reads, giving one row per CDR3 protein. The sample records some 380,000 distinct CDR3 sequences, roughly 14% being singletons. Sequencing was done on a sample of blood. These TCRs come from a man aged 30 to 39 with Graves' hyperthyroidism that later progressed to Graves' ophthalmopathy.

As regards this clonotype: A read error may explain this, as a much larger clone is one base away. The chain employs TRBV3-1 and TRBJ1-2; no firm D call. V was clipped by 4 bases and J by 4 bases, with 10 bases between them. CDR3 length: 13 residues. Germline CDR1 LGHDT, CDR2 YNNKEL (reference sequence). This CDR3 reads CASSPQRSYGYTF. CDR3 coding DNA: TGTGCCAGCAGCCCTCAGAGGAGCTATGGCTACACCTTC. The full variable domain, with the rest looked up from reference TRBV3-1 and TRBJ1-2, is DTAVSQTPKYLVTQMGNDKSIKCEQNLGHDTMYWYKQDSKKFLKIMFSYNNKELIINETVPNRFSPKSPDKAHLNLHINSLELGDSAVYFCASSPQRSYGYTFGSGTRLTVV.

This clonotype was seen more than once but under ten times. The gene calls are TRBV4-1 and TRBJ2-5, with TRBD1 as a possible D gene (5 bases). The germline CDR1 and CDR2 sequences are MGHRA and YSYEKL. V was trimmed by 1 base and J by 5 bases, leaving 14 bases between them. This CDR3 has 15 amino acids. The CDR3, as DNA: TGCGCCAGCAGCCAAGCGGCAGGGCTGTGGGAGACCCAGTACTTC. Protein product: CASSQAAGLWETQYF.

This clonotype was observed at least ten times. The chain carries TRBV29-1 and TRBJ2-5, with D perhaps TRBD2 (6 bases). CDR1 and CDR2 from the germline V gene are SQVTM and ANQGSEA. With 6 bases removed from V and 1 base from J, the gap between germline ends came to 18 bases. CDR3 size: 15 residues. The CDR3 bases are TGCAGCGTCGTGGACTATCCGGACCTCCAAGAGACCCAGTACTTC. Protein product: CSVVDYPDLQETQYF.

This clonotype was seen at least ten times. Sequence at one end of the junction differs from germline and may be a read error. The chain joins TRBV5-1 to TRBJ2-2, with D perhaps TRBD1 (6 bases). The CDR3 runs to 14 residues. The germline CDR1 and CDR2 sequences are SGHRS and YFSETQ. The CDR3 nucleotides read TGTGCCAGCAGTTTGGGACAGAACACCGGGGAGCTGTTTTTT. This codes for CASSLGQNTGELFF.

About this clonotype itself: A read error may explain this, as a much larger clone is one base away. The rearrangement joins TRBV6-1 to TRBJ2-3; the match to TRBD1 covers 12 bases. There are 13 residues in the CDR3. From germline, CDR1 is MNHNS and CDR2 SASEGT. The CDR3 here is CAGGTGGTDMQYF. CDR3 DNA: TGTGCCGGCGGGACAGGGGGCACAGATATGCAGTATTTT.

This clonotype showed up just a few times. The rearrangement joins TRBV6-5 to TRBJ2-2; tentative D call: TRBD2 (5 bases). CDR3 length: 14 amino acids. Germline CDR1 MNHEY, CDR2 SVGAGI. Trimming removed 1 base from V and 7 bases from J, with 10 bases in between. In DNA form, the CDR3 reads TGTGCCAGCAGTTACTTGACCCGGGGCGGGGAGCTGTTTTTT. Protein: CASSYLTRGGELFF.

The sample holds a few counts of this clonotype. The chain employs TRBV10-2 and TRBJ2-3; D perhaps matches TRBD1 (8 bases). V was shortened by 10 bases and J by 4 bases, with 18 bases between the two germline ends. From germline, CDR1 is WSHSY and CDR2 SAAADI. The CDR3 runs 14 residues. As DNA, the CDR3 is TGCGCCACCAGACAGGGGAGGGTCGCAGATACGCAGTATTTT. Translating it yields CATRQGRVADTQYF.

The J gene is TRBJ2-1, the V gene TRBV9; D is perhaps TRBD1 (5 bases). V dropped 3 bases and J dropped 1 base, with 14 bases sitting between them. Germline V lookup: CDR1 SGDLS, CDR2 YYNGEE. The CDR3 has 16 residues. CDR3 sequence: CASSGTGGGSYNEQFF. CDR3 bases: TGTGCCAGCAGCGGTACAGGTGGTGGGTCCTACAATGAGCAGTTCTTC.

Ten or more counts support this clonotype. V usage is TRBV20-1 and J usage is TRBJ2-1; TRBD2 agrees at 7 bases. Germline loops: CDR1 DFQATT, CDR2 SNEGSKA (reference sequence). The CDR3 extends over 15 amino acids. With V trimmed by 1 base and J by 5 bases, 8 bases remained unmatched. The CDR3 coding sequence is TGCAGTGCTAGAGGTCAGCGGGGCTTGGACAATGAGCAGTTCTTC. Translated: CSARGQRGLDNEQFF.

In this sample, this clonotype turned up many times. The chain recombines TRBV20-1 with TRBJ2-7; 12 bases match TRBD2. Germline V gene lookup returns CDR1 DFQATT and CDR2 SNEGSKA (reference sequence). V dropped 0 bases and J dropped 2; count of bases not matched to a gene: 2. This CDR3 is 15 amino acids long. The CDR3 DNA sequence: TGCAGTGCTAGAGAGGCTAGCGGGGGGGCCTACGAGCAGTACTTC. Its protein product is CSAREASGGAYEQYF.

The V call is TRBV19, the J call TRBJ2-1; 11 nucleotides align to TRBD1. The CDR3 length is 14 residues. V lost 5 bases to trimming and J lost 9 bases; unmatched junction nucleotides: 6. Per germline, CDR1 LNHDA and CDR2 SQIVND (reference sequence). CDR3 nucleotide sequence: TGTGCCAGTAGTCTGGGACAGGGGGTGATTGAGCAGTTCTTC. It yields the protein CASSLGQGVIEQFF. Combining the CDR3 with reference TRBV19 and TRBJ2-1 gives the whole variable domain DGGITQSPKYLFRKEGQNVTLSCEQNLNHDAMYWYRQDPGQGLRLIYYSQIVNDFQKGDIAEGYSVSREKKESFPLTVTSAQKNPTAFYLCASSLGQGVIEQFFGPGTRLTVL.

CDR3: CASTEGRGQGIPLNSPLHF. Here the CDR3 DNA reads TGTGCCAGCACCGAGGGCAGGGGCCAAGGAATTCCTCTGAATTCACCCCTCCACTTT. The rearrangement links TRBV28 to TRBJ1-6; D possibly corresponds to TRBD1 (6 bases). This CDR3 is 19 amino acids long. Trimming removed 7 bases from V and 7 bases from J, with 29 bases in between. From germline, CDR1 is MDHEN and CDR2 SYDVKM. Variable domain in full (rest from reference TRBV28 and TRBJ1-6): DVKVTQSSRYLVKRTGEKVFLECVQDMDHENMFWYRQDPGLGLRLIYFSYDVKMKEKGDIPEGYSVSREKKERFSLILESASTNQTSMYLCASTEGRGQGIPLNSPLHFGNGTRLTVT.

This clonotype was picked up a small number of times. The chain joins TRBV6-1 to TRBJ2-5; D is tentatively TRBD1 or TRBD2 (6 bases each). Germline V lookup: CDR1 MNHNS, CDR2 SASEGT. The CDR3 extends over 14 amino acids. V shed 8 bases and J shed 4 bases, with 17 bases lying between them. The CDR3 loop reads CASLWRGSTETQYF. CDR3 sequence (DNA): TGTGCCAGCCTATGGAGGGGGAGTACAGAGACCCAGTACTTC.

V is TRBV30 and J is TRBJ2-5; TRBD1 matches 8 bases. The length of the CDR3 is 13 residues. V shed 5 bases, J shed 1 base, and the junction held 3 bases outside the gene matches. Germline V gene sequence: CDR1 GTSNPN, CDR2 SVGIG (reference sequence). CDR3 in amino acids: CAWGQGIQETQYF. CDR3 nucleotide sequence: TGTGCCTGGGGACAGGGAATCCAAGAGACCCAGTACTTC.

This clonotype appeared many times. The V call is TRBV27, the J call TRBJ1-6; D ambiguous. CDR1 is MNHEY, CDR2 SMNVEV, per germline (reference sequence). The V end was cut by 5 bases, the J end by 4 bases, with 18 bases between. CDR3 length: 17 residues. The CDR3 nucleotides read TGTGCCAGCAGTCCGGACCCTCTCGGCGTATATAATTCACCCCTCCACTTT. Translation gives CASSPDPLGVYNSPLHF.

This clonotype has just a few counts. This chain links TRBV7-3 with TRBJ2-1; TRBD2 aligns across 10 bases. CDR1 and CDR2 from the germline V gene are SGHTA and FQGTGA. The CDR3 covers 15 residues. V shed 5 bases, J shed 9 bases, and the junction held 10 bases outside the gene matches. The CDR3 is CASSTSGGAQSEQFF. The CDR3 nucleotides are TGTGCCAGCAGCACGAGCGGGGGGGCTCAAAGTGAGCAGTTCTTC.

The chain has TRBV19 and TRBJ2-5; TRBD1 might be the D (6 bases). V was trimmed by 3 bases and J by 2 bases, leaving 13 bases between them. The germline CDR1 and CDR2 sequences are LNHDA and SQIVND (reference sequence). The CDR3 contains 15 residues. This CDR3 reads CASSMAYREQETQYF. The CDR3 coding sequence is TGTGCCAGTAGTATGGCCTACAGGGAGCAAGAGACCCAGTACTTC. Variable domain in full (rest from reference TRBV19 and TRBJ2-5): DGGITQSPKYLFRKEGQNVTLSCEQNLNHDAMYWYRQDPGQGLRLIYYSQIVNDFQKGDIAEGYSVSREKKESFPLTVTSAQKNPTAFYLCASSMAYREQETQYFGPGTRLLVL.

The rearrangement links TRBV7-9 to TRBJ2-1, with TRBD2 matching over 11 bases. The CDR3 totals 18 residues. The germline V gene encodes CDR1 SEHNR and CDR2 FQNEAQ (reference sequence). The trim removed 1 base at V and 0 bases at J, leaving 5 bases unmatched. CDR3 bases: TGTGCCAGCAGCTTAGAAGGGACTAGCGGAGGCTCCTACAATGAGCAGTTCTTC. Translating gives CASSLEGTSGGSYNEQFF.

Of note for this clonotype: A much more abundant neighbour one base away suggests this may be a read error. This rearrangement joins TRBV28 to TRBJ2-7; a possible D gene is TRBD2 (5 bases). Germline lookup yields CDR1 MDHEN and CDR2 SYDVKM. The CDR3 sequence is 13 residues long. Trimming shortened V by 5 bases and J by 7 bases, and 15 bases separated the two germline ends. The CDR3 reads CASSIRDTGEQYF. The CDR3 DNA follows: TGTGCCAGCAGTATCCGGGATACCGGAGAGCAGTACTTC.

The table lists this clonotype with many counts. The CDR3 DNA reads as TGTGCCAGCAGCTTCCGGGGACCGAGTATGGATACGCAGTATTTT. Residues: CASSFRGPSMDTQYF. The J gene is TRBJ2-3, the V gene TRBV7-9, with D possibly being TRBD1 or TRBD2 (5 bases each). Germline V gives CDR1 SEHNR, CDR2 FQNEAQ (reference sequence). V was trimmed by 3 bases and J by 6 bases, leaving 16 bases between them. The CDR3 covers 15 residues.

V gene TRBV5-4 combines with J gene TRBJ1-2; D unresolved. V lost 2 bases and J 5 bases, leaving 4 bases between the germline ends. Germline V gene sequence: CDR1 SGHNT, CDR2 YYREEE (reference sequence). CDR3 length equals 11 residues. Here the CDR3 DNA reads TGTGCCAGCAGCTTTGATTATGGCTACACCTTC. The encoded protein is CASSFDYGYTF.

The chain is built from TRBV9 and TRBJ1-3; perhaps TRBD1 as D (5 bases). CDR3 length: 17 amino acids. The germline gives CDR1 SGDLS, CDR2 YYNGEE. The V end was cut by 0 bases, the J end by 1 base, with 14 bases between. Written as DNA, the CDR3 is TGTGCCAGCAGCGTAGCCCCATTAGACAGTTCTGGAAACACCATATATTTT. The encoded protein is CASSVAPLDSSGNTIYF. The full variable domain, in which reference TRBV9 and TRBJ1-3 provide the parts outside the CDR3, is DSGVTQTPKHLITATGQRVTLRCSPRSGDLSVYWYQQSLDQGLQFLIQYYNGEERAKGNILERFSAQQFPDLHSELNLSSLELGDSALYFCASSVAPLDSSGNTIYFGEGSWLTVV.

The chain links TRBV5-1 to TRBJ1-4; maybe TRBD1 (5 bases). CDR3 length: 17 amino acids. CDR1 is SGHRS and CDR2 is YFSETQ in the germline V gene. V gave up 1 base and J gave up 1 base, with 14 bases separating them. The CDR3 DNA reads as TGCGCCAGCAGCTTGCTCCGGGACGGTTTAACTAATGAAAAACTGTTTTTT. Amino acids: CASSLLRDGLTNEKLFF.